A selection of T cell receptor beta chains follows, all from one sample in a study of T cell responses to AZD1222 COVID-19 vaccine. Repertoires were generated with immunoSEQ multiplex PCR, while TCRdb's copy carries only in-frame clones and drops some. The sample lists 95,000 to 150,000 clones, 92% occurring once. The sample consisted of peripheral blood, taken on day 0 of AZD1222 vaccination. These receptors all stem from an adult in good health. Each CDR3 is given with its conserved first and last residue. Each record gives: CDR3 length, clone size, D gene, V gene, J gene, CDR3 DNA, CDR3 protein. A D gene is named only where the DNA matches it firmly. Clone size is shown for a subset of rows, as once, few, many or a class of expanded clone.

length: 17
size: NA
D: NA
V: TRBV5-6
J: TRBJ2-2
DNA: TGTGCCAGCAGCTCAAACCGAGACAGACTGAACACCGGGGAGCTGTTTTTT
CDR3: CASSSNRDRLNTGELFF

length: 16
size: NA
D: TRBD2
V: TRBV5-5
J: TRBJ2-1
DNA: TGTGCCAGCAGCTTGGCTGCGACTAGCGGACTTAATGAGCAGTTCTTC
CDR3: CASSLAATSGLNEQFF

length: 14
size: once
D: TRBD2
V: TRBV5-4
J: TRBJ2-1
DNA: TGTGCCAGCAGCCCGGGACTAGTTTCTGGTGAGCAGTTCTTC
CDR3: CASSPGLVSGEQFF

length: 13
size: NA
D: TRBD2
V: TRBV30
J: TRBJ2-5
DNA: TGTGCCTGGGGTCTAGCGGGAGTTGAGACCCAGTACTTC
CDR3: CAWGLAGVETQYF

length: 13
size: NA
D: NA
V: TRBV12-3/TRBV12-4
J: TRBJ2-7
DNA: TGTGCCAGCAGTCCCGGGCAATCCTACGAGCAGTACTTC
CDR3: CASSPGQSYEQYF

length: 12
size: few
D: NA
V: TRBV2
J: TRBJ1-2
DNA: TGTGCCAGCATTTGGGGGGGGTTGTTGCACACCTTC
CDR3: CASIWGGLLHTF

length: 13
size: NA
D: NA
V: TRBV5-1
J: TRBJ1-2
DNA: TGCGCCAGCAGTTGGGCCCCCCGCTATGGCTACACCTTC
CDR3: CASSWAPRYGYTF

length: 12
size: NA
D: NA
V: TRBV18
J: TRBJ2-5
DNA: TGTGCCAGCTCACCACAAGAAGAGACCCAGTACTTC
CDR3: CASSPQEETQYF

length: 13
size: NA
D: TRBD2
V: TRBV6-5
J: TRBJ2-1
DNA: TGTGCCAGCAGACTAGCGCTAGACAATGAGCAGTTCTTC
CDR3: CASRLALDNEQFF

length: 13
size: NA
D: NA
V: TRBV5-1
J: TRBJ1-2
DNA: TGCGCCAGCAGCTTCGGGACTCTGTATGGCTACACCTTC
CDR3: CASSFGTLYGYTF

length: 12
size: NA
D: NA
V: TRBV2
J: TRBJ2-7
DNA: TGTGCCAGCAGGAGGGGCCAGTACGAGCAGTACTTC
CDR3: CASRRGQYEQYF

length: 14
size: NA
D: NA
V: TRBV2
J: TRBJ1-1
DNA: TGTGCCAGCGGAACAGGGAGCGGGTACACTGAAGCTTTCTTT
CDR3: CASGTGSGYTEAFF

length: 19
size: NA
D: NA
V: TRBV14
J: TRBJ2-5
DNA: TGTGCCAGCAGCCAAGGAGGGGGGGTCATACACAGCCCTCAAGAGACCCAGTACTTC
CDR3: CASSQGGGVIHSPQETQYF

length: 15
size: NA
D: TRBD2
V: TRBV27
J: TRBJ2-2
DNA: TGTGCCAGCAGTTCCGGGACTAGCGGGAGGGGGGAGCTGTTTTTT
CDR3: CASSSGTSGRGELFF

length: 14
size: few
D: NA
V: TRBV7-8
J: TRBJ1-4
DNA: TGTGCCAGCAGCTTAGGTCAAGGGCATGAAAAACTGTTTTTT
CDR3: CASSLGQGHEKLFF

length: 12
size: NA
D: NA
V: TRBV2
J: TRBJ1-2
DNA: TGTGCCAGCAGCAGGGTAGTCTATGGCTACACCTTC
CDR3: CASSRVVYGYTF

length: 14
size: NA
D: NA
V: TRBV6-4
J: TRBJ2-3
DNA: TGTGCCACCAGTGAGCGGTCTTTCACAGATACGCAGTATTTT
CDR3: CATSERSFTDTQYF

length: 14
size: NA
D: NA
V: TRBV5-5
J: TRBJ2-7
DNA: TGTGCCAGCAGCTTTGCAGATCTATCCTACGAGCAGTACTTC
CDR3: CASSFADLSYEQYF

length: 14
size: NA
D: NA
V: TRBV7-3
J: TRBJ1-1
DNA: TGTGCCAGCAGCCCACGGGGGTCGCACACTGAAGCTTTCTTT
CDR3: CASSPRGSHTEAFF

length: 15
size: NA
D: TRBD2
V: TRBV2
J: TRBJ2-7
DNA: TGTGCCAGCAAATGGACTAGCGCGATGGCCTACGAGCAGTACTTC
CDR3: CASKWTSAMAYEQYF

length: 13
size: NA
D: NA
V: TRBV7-3
J: TRBJ1-6
DNA: TGTGCCAGCAGCCTCAATGAGGATTCACCCCTCCACTTT
CDR3: CASSLNEDSPLHF

length: 16
size: NA
D: TRBD1
V: TRBV2
J: TRBJ1-5
DNA: TGTGCCAGCAACTCGGACAGGGTAATCGGTAATCAGCCCCAGCATTTT
CDR3: CASNSDRVIGNQPQHF

length: 12
size: NA
D: NA
V: TRBV5-6
J: TRBJ1-5
DNA: TGTGCCAGCAGCACCCCCGATCAGCCCCAGCATTTT
CDR3: CASSTPDQPQHF

length: 13
size: once
D: NA
V: TRBV27
J: TRBJ2-1
DNA: TGTGCCAGCAGTCTCACTTACTACAATGAGCAGTTCTTC
CDR3: CASSLTYYNEQFF

length: 15
size: NA
D: NA
V: TRBV15
J: TRBJ1-6
DNA: TGTGCCACCAGCTGGGGTAAATCGGCTAATTCACCCCTCCACTTT
CDR3: CATSWGKSANSPLHF

length: 14
size: NA
D: NA
V: TRBV2
J: TRBJ2-1
DNA: TGTGCCAGCAGGGCCCGGACTCAATACAATGAGCAGTTCTTC
CDR3: CASRARTQYNEQFF

length: 16
size: NA
D: NA
V: TRBV28
J: TRBJ1-1
DNA: TGTGCCAGCAGTCGGGACACAGCTTTTTTTTCGGCTGAAGCTTTCTTT
CDR3: CASSRDTAFFSAEAFF

length: 13
size: NA
D: TRBD1
V: TRBV7-9
J: TRBJ1-1
DNA: TGTGCCAGCAGCGCCTTACAGGGGACGGAGACTTTCTTT
CDR3: CASSALQGTETFF

length: 16
size: NA
D: TRBD1
V: TRBV10-3
J: TRBJ2-3
DNA: TGTGCCATCAGGGAACCACAGGGGTCTAAGGCAGATACGCAGTATTTT
CDR3: CAIREPQGSKADTQYF

length: 15
size: NA
D: TRBD1
V: TRBV23-1
J: TRBJ1-5
DNA: TGCGCCAGCAGTCAATCGGGACAGGGCAATCAGCCCCAGCATTTT
CDR3: CASSQSGQGNQPQHF

length: 13
size: NA
D: NA
V: TRBV5-4
J: TRBJ2-1
DNA: TGTGCCAGCAGCTTGGTCGCCGGGTCCGAGCAGTTCTTC
CDR3: CASSLVAGSEQFF

length: 13
size: NA
D: TRBD2
V: TRBV5-1
J: TRBJ2-1
DNA: TGCGCCAGCAGCTTTACTAGCGGGTTTGAGCAGTTCTTC
CDR3: CASSFTSGFEQFF

length: 15
size: NA
D: NA
V: TRBV28
J: TRBJ1-3
DNA: TGTGCCAGCAGTTCCTCCCGCAGGGGTTACCCCACCATATATTTT
CDR3: CASSSSRRGYPTIYF

length: 13
size: once
D: NA
V: TRBV7-2
J: TRBJ1-1
DNA: TGTGCCAGCAGCTTACGGGAGGGGACTGAAGCTTTCTTT
CDR3: CASSLREGTEAFF

length: 15
size: NA
D: NA
V: TRBV5-4
J: TRBJ2-1
DNA: TGTGCCAGCAGCTTGGGGAAAGGCATAGGAAATGAGCAGTTCTTC
CDR3: CASSLGKGIGNEQFF

length: 16
size: NA
D: TRBD1
V: TRBV6-5
J: TRBJ2-1
DNA: TGTGCCAGCAGTTACTCGTACAGGGGGTCTCTCAATGAGCAGTTCTTC
CDR3: CASSYSYRGSLNEQFF

length: 14
size: NA
D: NA
V: TRBV2
J: TRBJ1-1
DNA: TGTGCCAGCCGACCCCACACAGCGAACACTGAAGCTTTCTTT
CDR3: CASRPHTANTEAFF

length: 14
size: NA
D: NA
V: TRBV5-6
J: TRBJ2-5
DNA: TGTGCCAGCAGCTTGGGAGATGTCATAGAGACCCAGTACTTC
CDR3: CASSLGDVIETQYF

length: 14
size: NA
D: TRBD1
V: TRBV10-3
J: TRBJ2-1
DNA: TGTGCCATCAGTGAGCAGGGGGAGTACAATGAGCAGTTCTTC
CDR3: CAISEQGEYNEQFF

length: 14
size: NA
D: TRBD1
V: TRBV27
J: TRBJ1-5
DNA: TGTGCCAGCAGTTGGACAGGGGGCGGGCAGCCCCAGCATTTT
CDR3: CASSWTGGGQPQHF

length: 14
size: NA
D: NA
V: TRBV7-9
J: TRBJ1-1
DNA: TGTGCCAGCAGCTTTCGGGGGGAGGGCACTGAAGCTTTCTTT
CDR3: CASSFRGEGTEAFF

length: 19
size: few
D: NA
V: TRBV10-1
J: TRBJ2-1
DNA: TGCGCCAGCAGTGAGTCGAATAGTTCCCACCTGGGATATCACAATGAGCAGTTCTTC
CDR3: CASSESNSSHLGYHNEQFF

length: 11
size: NA
D: NA
V: TRBV25-1
J: TRBJ2-7
DNA: TGTGCCAGCACTGACAGCGAGGAGCAGTACTTC
CDR3: CASTDSEEQYF

length: 14
size: once
D: NA
V: TRBV19
J: TRBJ1-1
DNA: TGTGCCAGTAGTATATCTGGGGCTGGCACTGAAGCTTTCTTT
CDR3: CASSISGAGTEAFF

length: 16
size: once
D: TRBD1
V: TRBV18
J: TRBJ1-2
DNA: TGTGCCAGCTCATTTGAGGGGACAGGTGGTTCGTATGGCTACACCTTC
CDR3: CASSFEGTGGSYGYTF

length: 14
size: NA
D: TRBD1
V: TRBV6-4
J: TRBJ1-1
DNA: TGTGCCAGCAGGTACAGGGGTAGTGACGCTGAAGCTTTCTTT
CDR3: CASRYRGSDAEAFF

length: 14
size: NA
D: TRBD1
V: TRBV27
J: TRBJ1-2
DNA: TGTGCCAGCAGTAGAGACAGGGAAGGAGAGGGCTACACCTTC
CDR3: CASSRDREGEGYTF

length: 12
size: NA
D: NA
V: TRBV5-6
J: TRBJ2-7
DNA: TGTGCCAGCAGCTTGTCAGCTTACGAGCAGTACTTC
CDR3: CASSLSAYEQYF

length: 15
size: NA
D: NA
V: TRBV24-1
J: TRBJ1-2
DNA: TGTGCCACCAGTGGAGGGGGGCAAGAAGGATATGGCTACACCTTC
CDR3: CATSGGGQEGYGYTF

length: 13
size: NA
D: TRBD1
V: TRBV6-5
J: TRBJ1-1
DNA: TGTGCCAGCAGTCTCACAGGGGAAACTGAAGCTTTCTTT
CDR3: CASSLTGETEAFF

length: 12
size: once
D: NA
V: TRBV12-3/TRBV12-4
J: TRBJ2-7
DNA: TGTGCCAGCAGTTTGGGGTTCTACGAGCAGTACTTC
CDR3: CASSLGFYEQYF

length: 14
size: NA
D: NA
V: TRBV9
J: TRBJ1-2
DNA: TGTGCCAGCAGCGTAGAGCCCGGCCTCAGGGGCTACACCTTC
CDR3: CASSVEPGLRGYTF

length: 13
size: NA
D: NA
V: TRBV29-1
J: TRBJ1-2
DNA: TGCAGCGTTGTGGAGCGATCTAACTATGGCTACACCTTC
CDR3: CSVVERSNYGYTF

length: 15
size: NA
D: TRBD1
V: TRBV19
J: TRBJ1-3
DNA: TGTGCCAGTAGTATGATAGGGGGCACTGGAAACACCATATATTTT
CDR3: CASSMIGGTGNTIYF

length: 14
size: NA
D: NA
V: TRBV14
J: TRBJ2-3
DNA: TGTGCCAGCAGCGCAATCGACTTTAAGGCTACGCAGTATTTT
CDR3: CASSAIDFKATQYF

length: 14
size: once
D: TRBD2
V: TRBV2
J: TRBJ2-2
DNA: TGTGCCAGCAGGACTAGCCGGAACACCGGGGAGCTGTTTTTT
CDR3: CASRTSRNTGELFF

length: 17
size: NA
D: TRBD2
V: TRBV10-3
J: TRBJ2-1
DNA: TGTGCCATCAGTGAGTCGAGGGCTAGCGGCGATAACAATGAGCAGTTCTTC
CDR3: CAISESRASGDNNEQFF